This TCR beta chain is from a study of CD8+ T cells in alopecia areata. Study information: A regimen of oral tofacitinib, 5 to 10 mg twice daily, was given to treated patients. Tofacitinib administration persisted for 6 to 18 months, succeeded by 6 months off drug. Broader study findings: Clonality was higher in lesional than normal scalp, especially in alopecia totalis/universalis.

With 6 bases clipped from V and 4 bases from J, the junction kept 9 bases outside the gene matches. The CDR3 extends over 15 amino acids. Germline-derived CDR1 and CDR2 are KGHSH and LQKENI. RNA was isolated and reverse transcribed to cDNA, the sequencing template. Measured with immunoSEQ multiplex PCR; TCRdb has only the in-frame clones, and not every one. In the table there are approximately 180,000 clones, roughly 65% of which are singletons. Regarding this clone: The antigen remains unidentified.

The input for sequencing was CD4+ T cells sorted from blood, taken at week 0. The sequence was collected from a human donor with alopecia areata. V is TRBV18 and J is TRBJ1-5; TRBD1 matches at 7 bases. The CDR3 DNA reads TGTGCCAGCTCCCCGGACAGGATGGGGAATCAGCCCCAGCATTTT. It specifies CASSPDRMGNQPQHF.